Each of the 20 T cell receptor beta chains below was sequenced from the same sample in a study of T cells in Graves' hyperthyroidism and ophthalmopathy. RNA transcripts gave rise to amplified TCR beta CDR3 regions. First-round RT-PCR targeting the TCR CDR3 was performed with the HTBI primer set. TCRdb redid the calling of the multiplex PCR reads with MiXCR, one entry per CDR3 protein. The repertoire holds 600,000 to 700,000 distinct CDR3 sequences, with about 45% as singletons. The sample comprised peripheral blood or thyroid tissue (not recorded which). Receptor source: an adult man with Graves' disease, either hyperthyroidism or ophthalmopathy (not recorded which).

This chain links TRBV10-2 with TRBJ2-7; D possibly corresponds to TRBD2 (6 bases). This CDR3 is built from 14 residues. Germline loops: CDR1 WSHSY, CDR2 SAAADI. The V end was cut by 8 bases, the J end by 4 bases, with 18 bases between. The CDR3 sequence: CASGGVERDYEQYF. The CDR3 DNA reads as TGCGCCAGCGGAGGGGTAGAGAGAGATTACGAGCAGTACTTC.

This clonotype was observed a handful of times. V gene TRBV6-5 combines with J gene TRBJ1-4; D uncertain. With 4 bases removed from V and 2 bases from J, the gap between germline ends came to 8 bases. CDR1 and CDR2 from the germline V gene are MNHEY and SVGAGI. The length of the CDR3 is 14 residues. The CDR3 DNA sequence: TGTGCCAGCAGTTTACAGCGGACTAATGAAAAACTGTTTTTT. This translates into CASSLQRTNEKLFF.

This chain uses TRBV29-1 with TRBJ2-7, with TRBD2 matching over 12 bases. V was clipped by 8 bases and J by 6 bases; unmatched bases: 11. Germline loops: CDR1 SQVTM, CDR2 ANQGSEA. This CDR3 has 14 amino acids. The CDR3 coding sequence is TGCAGCTCACCCAGACTAGCGGGAGTCTCCGAGCAGTACTTC. Its protein is CSSPRLAGVSEQYF.

This chain links TRBV5-4 with TRBJ2-7; 7 bases align to TRBD2. CDR1 SGHNT and CDR2 YYREEE come from the germline V gene (reference sequence). The CDR3 contains 14 residues. Trimming took 9 bases from V and 0 from J; bases not matched to a gene: 9. The CDR3 sequence is CATYRRGVSYEQYF. CDR3 DNA: TGTGCCACCTACCGACGGGGGGTCTCCTACGAGCAGTACTTC.

In its sample, this clonotype was seen a few times. The junction does not match germline at one end; this may be a read error. CDR3 nucleotides: TGTGCCAGTAGTACCCCAGGCCAGAAACGAGCCCGAGGGATCTTC. This gives the protein CASSTPGQKRARGIF. The chain couples TRBV19 to TRBJ2-7; tentative D call: TRBD2 (5 bases). The CDR3 is 15 amino acids. Germline V gives CDR1 LNHDA, CDR2 SQIVND (reference sequence).

Ten or more counts support this clonotype. This chain links TRBV7-2 with TRBJ1-1; D not certain. The CDR3 sequence is 15 residues long. The ends were cut back, 3 bases at V and 0 bases at J, with 11 bases in the middle. Germline CDR1 is SGHTA and CDR2 is FQGNSA. For the CDR3, the DNA is TGTGCCAGCAGCTTGGGTCCGGGAATGAACACTGAAGCTTTCTTT. Its protein is CASSLGPGMNTEAFF.

This clonotype was detected only a few times. The V gene is TRBV20-1, the J gene TRBJ2-7; D gene ambiguous. The germline V gene encodes CDR1 DFQATT and CDR2 SNEGSKA (reference sequence). This CDR3 contains 12 residues. V was trimmed by 3 bases and J by 3 bases, leaving 9 bases between them. The DNA for the CDR3 is TGCAGTGCTAGCGGCCCTGACTACGAGCAGTACTTC. Protein product: CSASGPDYEQYF.

The V and J genes are TRBV14 and TRBJ1-1; D not resolved. V lost 5 bases and J 2 bases, leaving 15 bases between the germline ends. Germline V lookup: CDR1 SGHDN, CDR2 FVKESK. The CDR3 contains 15 residues. The CDR3 nucleotides are TGTGCCAGCAGCGTAGGGAGGTTCGGTAACACTGAAGCTTTCTTT. Amino acids: CASSVGRFGNTEAFF.

The chain links TRBV15 to TRBJ1-5, with D perhaps TRBD1 (5 bases). V was cut by 3 bases and J by 3 bases, with 15 bases left in between. Germline V CDR1 and CDR2: LNHNV, YYDKDF (reference sequence). CDR3 length equals 16 residues. In DNA, the CDR3 is TGTGCCACCAGCAGTGCAGGTACAGGTTACAATCAGCCCCAGCATTTT. This sequence encodes CATSSAGTGYNQPQHF.

The V gene is TRBV5-8, the J gene TRBJ1-5; D ambiguous. The CDR3 covers 14 residues. The V end lost 4 bases, the J end lost 4 bases, and 12 bases lay between the germline ends. Per the germline V gene, CDR1 is SGHTS and CDR2 is YDEGEE. The CDR3 spells CASSPRENNQPQHF. The DNA of the CDR3 is TGTGCCAGCAGCCCGAGAGAGAATAATCAGCCCCAGCATTTT.

This sequence joins TRBV10-3 and TRBJ2-5, with D perhaps matching TRBD1 or TRBD2 (6 bases each). V dropped 5 bases and J dropped 5 bases, with 15 bases sitting between them. Germline V gene sequence: CDR1 ENHRY, CDR2 SYGVKD. The CDR3 length is 14 residues. DNA of the CDR3: TGTGCCATCAGTCGTTATGAGGGGGGTGAGACCCAGTACTTC. This codes for CAISRYEGGETQYF.

The rearrangement uses TRBV20-1 and TRBJ1-2; D is ambiguous. Trimming took off 4 bases at V and 3 bases at J, with 21 bases between the two ends. The CDR3 is made up of 16 amino acids. Germline CDR1 reads DFQATT; CDR2 reads SNEGSKA (reference sequence). The CDR3 region has the DNA TGCAGTGCTATCGACCAAGTGCGGGGAGGGTACTATGGCTACACCTTC. Protein: CSAIDQVRGGYYGYTF.

Concerning this clonotype itself: A much larger clone lies one base from this, so it may be a read error. V gene TRBV20-1 combines with J gene TRBJ1-6, with D possibly being TRBD1 (5 bases). CDR3 size: 14 residues. The germline gives CDR1 DFQATT, CDR2 SNEGSKA (reference sequence). For the CDR3, the DNA is TGCAGCACAAATCGTGACAGCCGATCTTCACCCCTCCACTTT. The encoded protein is CSTNRDSRSSPLHF.

V and J are TRBV7-3 and TRBJ2-7, with TRBD1 matching 9 bases. V trimming: 2 bases; J trimming: 6 bases; junction bases outside the gene matches: 8. Germline-derived CDR1 and CDR2 are SGHTA and FQGTGA. The CDR3 contains 15 residues. The CDR3 DNA reads as TGTGCCAGCAGCTTAGGACAGGGACAGGGTAGCGAGCAGTACTTC. Translation gives CASSLGQGQGSEQYF.

This clonotype showed up just a few times. V and J are TRBV20-1 and TRBJ1-5; TRBD1 matches at 7 bases. The CDR3 is 14 residues long. The V gene's germline CDR1 is DFQATT and CDR2 SNEGSKA (reference sequence). Trimming cost V 6 bases and J 5 bases; bases outside gene matches: 10. The CDR3, as DNA: TGCAGTGCCCCAGCACGGGACAGATATCAGCCCCAGCATTTT. Amino acids: CSAPARDRYQPQHF.

The CDR3 here is CASSLAGGLGDTQYF. The CDR3 bases are TGTGCCAGCAGCTTAGCGGGGGGGCTTGGAGATACGCAGTATTTT. The chain links TRBV7-9 to TRBJ2-3, with D maybe TRBD2 (7 bases). The CDR3 spans 15 residues. Germline V lookup: CDR1 SEHNR, CDR2 FQNEAQ (reference sequence). V was pared by 0 bases and J by 5 bases, with 12 bases between.

V and J are TRBV20-1 and TRBJ1-5; D call uncertain. The CDR3 is 12 amino acids. CDR1 and CDR2 from the germline V gene are DFQATT and SNEGSKA (reference sequence). Trimming pared 3 bases from V and 11 bases from J, leaving 14 bases between. CDR3 sequence: CSASGQQETQHF. CDR3 nucleotides: TGCAGTGCTAGTGGGCAGCAAGAGACCCAGCATTTT.

The V gene is TRBV5-8, the J gene TRBJ2-5, with 11 nucleotides matching TRBD2. Looked up from germline, CDR1 is SGHTS and CDR2 is YDEGEE. The CDR3 runs to 16 residues. J was trimmed by 4 bases and V by 4 bases; bases with no gene match: 9. The CDR3, as DNA: TGTGCCAGCAGCCAAGATCGGCTAGCGGGAGGAGAGACCCAGTACTTC. Translation gives CASSQDRLAGGETQYF.

Of note for this clonotype: This may be a read error: a much more frequent sequence differs by one nucleotide. V gene TRBV29-1 combines with J gene TRBJ2-5; TRBD2 agrees at 8 bases. Germline-derived CDR1 and CDR2 are SQVTM and ANQGSEA. This CDR3 region has 14 residues. J lost 2 bases, V lost 7 bases, and 9 bases had no gene match. The CDR3 sequence: CSAEGLAGQETQYF. CDR3 DNA sequence: TGCAGCGCTGAGGGGCTAGCGGGTCAAGAGACCCAGTACTTC.

V usage is TRBV9 and J usage is TRBJ2-5, with D unclear. Germline assignment: CDR1 SGDLS and CDR2 YYNGEE. The CDR3 length is 15 residues. Trimming left V 3 bases short and J 2 bases short, with 14 bases between. CDR3 DNA sequence: TGTGCCAGCAGCGCCGATAGTACAGTACAAGAGACCCAGTACTTC. It encodes CASSADSTVQETQYF.